This T cell receptor beta chain comes out of a study of blood T cell repertoires in COVID-19. Across the study: Some COVID-19 samples were acute and others convalescent; all came from the United States, Italy and Spain. Sample material is recorded as cDNA or gDNA derived from T cells, B-cell-depleted T cells, or PBMCs.

This clone was seen repeatedly, ten times or more. Per the original methods: Estimation of nucleated cell counts was performed using reference gene primer amplification. Here immunoSEQ multiplex PCR was the method, and the copy in TCRdb shows in-frame clones only, minus some. Clone size and V and J calls were adopted from that table, with D and trimming inferred from the DNA. The table has about 76,000 clones, roughly 89% seen once. Germline values: CDR1 MNHEY, CDR2 SVGEGT. The trim removed 2 bases at V and 8 bases at J, leaving 1 base unmatched. CDR3 size: 14 residues. Sequencing was performed on peripheral blood. The receptor was isolated from a human donor in a cohort sampled during active COVID-19. The chain couples TRBV6-2 or TRBV6-3 to TRBJ1-4; 11 nucleotides align to TRBD1. CDR3 region: CASSYRTGGEKLFF. The DNA of the CDR3 is TGTGCCAGCAGTTACAGGACAGGGGGCGAAAAACTGTTTTTT.